The 31 T cell receptor beta chains below all came from one sample that was sequenced in a study of early stage breast cancer tumors. This table comes from immunoSEQ multiplex PCR, and its TCRdb copy is limited to in-frame clones, with some not included. The table records approximately 9,500 clones, over 60% of them present only once. The sample taken for sequencing was breast tumor tissue. The source is a person in their fifties or sixties with breast cancer.

The chain has TRBV6-6 and TRBJ1-5; the match to TRBD1 covers 8 bases. The CDR3 extends over 14 amino acids. Germline CDR1 and CDR2: MNHNY and SVGAGI (reference sequence). V lost 5 bases and J lost 6; bases outside the gene matches: 6. The CDR3 nucleotides read TGTGCCAGCAGTAGGACAGGGTCGGGTCAGCCCCAGCATTTT. Its protein is CASSRTGSGQPQHF.

The J gene is TRBJ2-3, the V gene TRBV10-3; 9 bases align to TRBD2. This CDR3 has 14 residues. After removal of 4 bases from V and 7 bases from J, the junction contained 6 bases not matched to a gene. CDR1 ENHRY and CDR2 SYGVKD come from the germline V gene. The CDR3 region has the DNA TGTGCCATCAGTGTTCAAGCGGGGGGTCATACGCAGTATTTT. It is translated as CAISVQAGGHTQYF.

The gene calls are TRBV30 and TRBJ2-1; no firm D call. Trimming stripped 0 bases from V and 8 bases from J, with 29 bases between. This CDR3 is 19 amino acids long. The V gene's germline CDR1 is GTSNPN and CDR2 SVGIG (reference sequence). The CDR3, as DNA: TGTGCCTGGAGTGTACGAGCAGGAATCTCCCTATCCCCTATGGATGAGCAGTTCTTC. It specifies CAWSVRAGISLSPMDEQFF.

This chain uses TRBV20-1 with TRBJ2-5; D gene ambiguous. The germline V gene has CDR1 DFQATT and CDR2 SNEGSKA (reference sequence). CDR3 length: 10 amino acids. The V and J ends lost 5 bases and 3 bases respectively, with 4 bases between them. The CDR3: CSAGEETQYF. CDR3 bases: TGCAGTGCTGGGGAAGAGACCCAGTACTTC.

The chain employs TRBV5-4 and TRBJ2-3; a possible D gene is TRBD2 (6 bases). Germline values: CDR1 SGHNT, CDR2 YYREEE (reference sequence). The CDR3 runs to 13 residues. Trimming left V 4 bases short and J 3 bases short, with 9 bases between. In DNA form, the CDR3 reads TGTGCCAGCAGCCTGGGACTTACAGATACGCAGTATTTT. It specifies CASSLGLTDTQYF.

The sample holds a few counts of this clone. The chain links TRBV11-2 to TRBJ2-7; D is perhaps TRBD2 (5 bases). The V gene's germline CDR1 is SGHAT and CDR2 FQNNGV. The CDR3 consists of 14 residues. V was shortened by 3 bases and J by 0 bases, with 9 bases between the two germline ends. CDR3 DNA sequence: TGTGCCAGCAGCTTGCGCCGGGACTCCTACGAGCAGTACTTC. This codes for CASSLRRDSYEQYF.

This clone has just a few counts. The chain is built from TRBV15 and TRBJ2-2; D ambiguous. Germline CDR1 reads LNHNV; CDR2 reads YYDKDF (reference sequence). V lost 0 bases and J 5 bases, leaving 4 bases between the germline ends. The CDR3 spans 13 residues. The CDR3 nucleotides read TGTGCCACCAGCAGAGATCGGACCGGGGAGCTGTTTTTT. Translation gives CATSRDRTGELFF.

This clone was detected only a few times. The chain has TRBV11-2 and TRBJ1-1, with unresolved D. Per the germline V gene, CDR1 is SGHAT and CDR2 is FQNNGV. Trimming removed 5 bases at V and 4 bases at J, with 11 bases between. The CDR3 runs to 13 residues. The CDR3 protein is CASSLSGSTEAFF. The CDR3 DNA reads TGTGCCAGCAGCCTCTCCGGGAGCACTGAAGCTTTCTTT.

The chain carries TRBV20-1 and TRBJ2-7, with D possibly being TRBD1 (5 bases). There are 10 residues in the CDR3. The ends were cut back, 8 bases at V and 2 bases at J, with 7 bases in the middle. Germline V CDR1 and CDR2: DFQATT, SNEGSKA (reference sequence). CDR3 region: CSHRPYEQYF. CDR3 DNA sequence: TGCAGTCACAGGCCCTACGAGCAGTACTTC.

The chain employs TRBV5-1 and TRBJ2-7; 7 positions match TRBD1. V lost 4 bases and J lost 7; bases outside the gene matches: 14. Germline lookup yields CDR1 SGHRS and CDR2 YFSETQ. The CDR3 consists of 15 residues. The CDR3 protein is CASSLGQATPNEQYF. The CDR3 nucleotides are TGCGCCAGCAGCCTAGGACAGGCGACTCCTAATGAGCAGTACTTC.

The J gene is TRBJ2-2, the V gene TRBV6-1; D may be TRBD2 (5 bases). The CDR3 has 13 residues. Trimming took 5 bases from V and 6 from J, leaving 10 bases between them. The germline V gene has CDR1 MNHNS and CDR2 SASEGT. The CDR3, as DNA: TGTGCCAGCAGTCATACGGGGTCCGGGGAGCTGTTTTTT. It encodes CASSHTGSGELFF.

The CDR3 coding sequence is TGTGCCAGTAGTCCGACGGGACATCATATGAACACTGAAGCTTTCTTT. This sequence encodes CASSPTGHHMNTEAFF. The chain joins TRBV19 to TRBJ1-1, with D maybe TRBD1 (6 bases). V shed 5 bases and J shed 0 bases, with 16 bases lying between them. The CDR3 totals 16 residues. The germline V gene encodes CDR1 LNHDA and CDR2 SQIVND (reference sequence).

The sample holds a few counts of this clone. This CDR3 is CASSSSVGGNIQYF. The DNA of the CDR3 is TGTGCCAGCAGCTCGTCCGTCGGGGGGAACATTCAGTACTTC. The genes are TRBV11-1 and TRBJ2-4; 7 nucleotides line up with TRBD2. CDR1 SGHAT and CDR2 FQDESV come from the germline V gene (reference sequence). This CDR3 spans 14 amino acids. J gave up 7 bases and V 4 bases, and 7 bases lay outside the gene matches.

The V gene is TRBV29-1, the J gene TRBJ2-7; 12 positions match TRBD2. This CDR3 has 15 residues. The germline CDR1 and CDR2 sequences are SQVTM and ANQGSEA. Unmatched junction bases numbered 1, after V lost 0 bases and J lost 1 base. The CDR3 sequence: CSVEEGLAGSYEQYF. CDR3 coding DNA: TGCAGCGTTGAAGAGGGACTAGCGGGTTCCTACGAGCAGTACTTC.

The J gene is TRBJ2-7, the V gene TRBV10-3; 7 nucleotides align to TRBD2. V shed 5 bases, J shed 0 bases, and the junction held 7 bases outside the gene matches. The CDR3 sequence is 15 residues long. The V gene's germline CDR1 is ENHRY and CDR2 SYGVKD. CDR3 residues: CAISSDRDYSYEQYF. The DNA for the CDR3 is TGTGCCATCAGTAGCGACCGGGACTACTCCTACGAGCAGTACTTC.

This clone was seen a few times. V and J are TRBV7-9 and TRBJ1-6, with D perhaps matching TRBD1 (5 bases). Germline-derived CDR1 and CDR2 are SEHNR and FQNEAQ (reference sequence). This CDR3 contains 14 residues. Trimming stripped 3 bases from V and 5 bases from J, with 8 bases between. The CDR3 is CASSLGGDNSPLHF. The CDR3 DNA sequence: TGTGCCAGCAGCTTGGGAGGGGATAATTCACCCCTCCACTTT.

This chain connects TRBV2 to TRBJ1-2; TRBD1 is a possible D gene (6 bases). Trimming left V 6 bases short and J 4 bases short, with 18 bases between. Germline CDR1 is SNHLY and CDR2 is FYNNEI. The length of the CDR3 is 15 residues. CDR3 sequence (DNA): TGTGCCAGCAGCCACCGTCAGACAGGAGCCTATGGCTACACCTTC. Translation gives CASSHRQTGAYGYTF.

This chain links TRBV5-1 with TRBJ1-6; the D gene is possibly TRBD1 (6 bases). Germline V gene data show CDR1 as SGHRS and CDR2 as YFSETQ. This CDR3 has 15 residues. V lost 0 bases and J lost 8, with 12 bases in between. CDR3 bases: TGCGCCAGCAGCTTGGATTCAGGGGAGTATTCACCCCTCCACTTT. This gives the protein CASSLDSGEYSPLHF.

In this sample, this clone turned up a few times. The chain uses TRBV5-4 and TRBJ2-7, with D unresolved. The V and J ends lost 0 bases and 5 bases respectively, with 12 bases between them. Germline V gene lookup returns CDR1 SGHNT and CDR2 YYREEE (reference sequence). CDR3 size: 14 residues. The CDR3 spells CASSLASVRNEQYF. The CDR3 DNA reads TGTGCCAGCAGCTTGGCTTCAGTCCGGAACGAGCAGTACTTC. The variable domain in full, completed from reference TRBV5-4 and TRBJ2-7, reads ETGVTQSPTHLIKTRGQQVTLRCSSQSGHNTVSWYQQALGQGPQFIFQYYREEENGRGNFPPRFSGLQFPNYSSELNVNALELDDSALYLCASSLASVRNEQYFGPGTRLTVT.

The chain has TRBV10-3 and TRBJ1-3, with D tentatively TRBD1 (6 bases). Deletions cut 5 bases from V and 4 bases from J, with 12 bases between. The CDR3 has 14 amino acids. Germline-derived CDR1 and CDR2 are ENHRY and SYGVKD. This CDR3 reads CAISTGSVGNTIYF. In DNA, the CDR3 is TGTGCCATCAGTACAGGGTCCGTCGGAAACACCATATATTTT.

This sequence joins TRBV28 and TRBJ2-5; 8 positions agree with TRBD1. Per the germline V gene, CDR1 is MDHEN and CDR2 is SYDVKM. The CDR3 has 15 residues. Trimming took 5 bases from V and 2 from J; bases not matched to a gene: 7. Here the CDR3 reads CASSLQGVGQETQYF. The DNA for the CDR3 is TGTGCCAGCAGTCTACAGGGGGTCGGACAAGAGACCCAGTACTTC.

This clone turned up a few times. The chain links TRBV28 to TRBJ2-2; D tentatively reads TRBD1 or TRBD2 (5 bases each). This CDR3 contains 15 residues. Trimming cost V 10 bases and J 6 bases, with 21 bases left between them. The V gene's germline CDR1 is MDHEN and CDR2 SYDVKM. The CDR3 region has the DNA TGTGCCACAATCTCTTCCGGGACGAAGCCCGGGGAGCTGTTTTTT. Its protein product is CATISSGTKPGELFF.

The gene calls are TRBV5-6 and TRBJ1-2, with D possibly matching TRBD1 (5 bases). Deletions cut 2 bases from V and 5 bases from J, with 16 bases between. This CDR3 region has 15 residues. Looked up from germline, CDR1 is SGHDT and CDR2 is YYEEEE. The CDR3 sequence is CASSLIRDRYYGYTF. CDR3 nucleotides: TGTGCCAGCAGCTTAATCCGGGACCGATATTATGGCTACACCTTC.

The chain uses TRBV4-1 and TRBJ1-5; 9 bases are shared with TRBD1. V shed 4 bases and J 3 bases; nucleotides not matched to a gene: 4. This CDR3 region has 15 residues. CDR1 is MGHRA, CDR2 YSYEKL, per germline. The CDR3: CASSLGQGINQPQHF. The CDR3, as DNA: TGCGCCAGCAGCCTTGGACAGGGGATCAATCAGCCCCAGCATTTT.

V gene TRBV6-1 combines with J gene TRBJ2-3; D ambiguous. This CDR3 is built from 14 residues. V was trimmed by 1 base and J by 0 bases, leaving 5 bases between them. Germline V gene lookup returns CDR1 MNHNS and CDR2 SASEGT. CDR3 DNA sequence: TGTGCCAGCAGTGAAGGGGTTAGCACAGATACGCAGTATTTT. This codes for CASSEGVSTDTQYF.

The chain recombines TRBV6-1 with TRBJ2-5; no reliable D call. In germline, CDR1 is MNHNS, CDR2 SASEGT. There are 15 residues in the CDR3. The V end was cut by 0 bases, the J end by 1 base, with 9 bases between. CDR3 DNA: TGTGCCAGCAGTGAAGCACCAGATAGCCAAGAGACCCAGTACTTC. Its protein is CASSEAPDSQETQYF.

This chain links TRBV28 with TRBJ1-2, with D possibly being TRBD1 (5 bases). CDR1 and CDR2 from the germline V gene are MDHEN and SYDVKM. The CDR3 runs 16 residues. V lost 6 bases to trimming and J lost 2 bases, with 19 bases between them. The CDR3 loop reads CASSGSDRRHNYGYTF. The CDR3 region has the DNA TGTGCCAGCAGCGGATCAGACAGAAGACACAACTATGGCTACACCTTC.

The gene calls are TRBV4-1 and TRBJ1-1; D possibly corresponds to TRBD1 (5 bases). With 7 bases removed from V and 2 bases from J, the gap between germline ends came to 11 bases. This CDR3 spans 13 amino acids. From germline, CDR1 is MGHRA and CDR2 YSYEKL. For the CDR3, the DNA is TGCGCCAGCACGGACAATCGCAACACTGAAGCTTTCTTT. Translating it yields CASTDNRNTEAFF.

The gene calls are TRBV5-6 and TRBJ2-3; TRBD2 might be the D (6 bases). The CDR3 sequence is 15 residues long. Germline CDR1 is SGHDT and CDR2 is YYEEEE. V was trimmed by 0 bases and J by 0 bases, leaving 8 bases between them. CDR3 sequence: CASSLGGGSTDTQYF. CDR3 bases: TGTGCCAGCAGCTTGGGGGGAGGTAGCACAGATACGCAGTATTTT.

This clone was detected only a few times. The rearrangement joins TRBV5-6 to TRBJ1-2; the D is unclear. This CDR3 is 17 amino acids long. Germline V gives CDR1 SGHDT, CDR2 YYEEEE. V lost 2 bases and J 7 bases, leaving 24 bases between the germline ends. For the CDR3, the DNA is TGTGCCAGCAGCTTCATCGGTGGGAAAGGAGCGGAGTCTGGCTACACCTTC. It is translated as CASSFIGGKGAESGYTF. Combining the CDR3 with reference TRBV5-6 and TRBJ1-2 gives the whole variable domain DAGVTQSPTHLIKTRGQQVTLRCSPKSGHDTVSWYQQALGQGPQFIFQYYEEEERQRGNFPDRFSGHQFPNYSSELNVNALLLGDSALYLCASSFIGGKGAESGYTFGSGTRLTVV.

This rearrangement joins TRBV6-1 to TRBJ2-1, with a possible D match to TRBD1 (6 bases). This CDR3 region has 15 residues. V shed 2 bases and J shed 2 bases, with 10 bases lying between them. CDR1 and CDR2 (germline): MNHNS, SASEGT. The CDR3 region has the DNA TGTGCCAGCAGTGAAAGGGGACAAACCTACAATGAGCAGTTCTTC. Amino acid sequence: CASSERGQTYNEQFF.